The 2 T cell receptor beta chains below all came from one sample that was sequenced in a study of chemoradiotherapy in HPV16-positive cancers. TCRdb's copy holds only in-frame clones and misses some; the assay was immunoSEQ multiplex PCR. This table holds 1,500 to 2,000 clones, about three quarters found once. This specimen consisted of tumor tissue, obtained from a patient who underwent chemoradiotherapy. The receptors originated from a human donor with HPV-associated anogenital cancer.

The chain links TRBV5-1 to TRBJ2-3; D remains unclear. Germline values: CDR1 SGHRS, CDR2 YFSETQ. V lost 6 bases and J 0 bases, leaving 11 bases between the germline ends. This CDR3 contains 14 residues. The CDR3 bases are TGCGCCAGCACCCGAGGAGTCAGCACAGATACGCAGTATTTT. This codes for CASTRGVSTDTQYF.

The chain employs TRBV5-1 and TRBJ1-1; D may be TRBD1 (5 bases). The germline gives CDR1 SGHRS, CDR2 YFSETQ. Trimming took off 0 bases at V and 10 bases at J, with 10 bases between the two ends. The CDR3 length is 12 residues. CDR3 nucleotide sequence: TGCGCCAGCAGCTTGGAGTCGGGGGGAGCTTTCTTT. This translates into CASSLESGGAFF.